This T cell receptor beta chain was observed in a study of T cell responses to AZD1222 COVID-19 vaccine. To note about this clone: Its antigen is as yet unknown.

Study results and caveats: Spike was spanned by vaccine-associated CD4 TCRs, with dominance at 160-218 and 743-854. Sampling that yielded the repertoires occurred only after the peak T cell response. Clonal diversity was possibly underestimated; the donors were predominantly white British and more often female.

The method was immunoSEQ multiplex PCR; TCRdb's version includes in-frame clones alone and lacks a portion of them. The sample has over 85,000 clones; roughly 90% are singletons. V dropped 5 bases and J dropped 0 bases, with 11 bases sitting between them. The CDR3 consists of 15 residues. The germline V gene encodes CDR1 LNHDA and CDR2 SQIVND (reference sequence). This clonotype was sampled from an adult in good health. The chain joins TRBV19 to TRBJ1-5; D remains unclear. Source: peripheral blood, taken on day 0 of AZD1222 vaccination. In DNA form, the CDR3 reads TGTGCCAGTAGTCCCCCGGCTTATAGCAATCAGCCCCAGCATTTT. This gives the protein CASSPPAYSNQPQHF. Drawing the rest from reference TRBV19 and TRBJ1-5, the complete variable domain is DGGITQSPKYLFRKEGQNVTLSCEQNLNHDAMYWYRQDPGQGLRLIYYSQIVNDFQKGDIAEGYSVSREKKESFPLTVTSAQKNPTAFYLCASSPPAYSNQPQHFGDGTRLSIL.